This paragraph reports one T cell receptor (beta chain). The data were obtained in a study of blood T cell repertoires in COVID-19. About the research overall: From T cells, B-cell-depleted T cells, or PBMCs came the material, which was cDNA or gDNA.

This table comes from immunoSEQ multiplex PCR, and its TCRdb copy is limited to in-frame clones, with some not included. Among around 160,000 clones listed, approximately 84% were seen once. The TCR comes from an elderly woman with acute or convalescent COVID-19. The sample taken for sequencing was peripheral blood.

For the CDR3, the DNA is TGCGCCAGCAGCTTGGCAGCGGGGGCTACCTACGAGCAGTACTTC. It yields the protein CASSLAAGATYEQYF. This chain connects TRBV5-1 to TRBJ2-7; 8 nucleotides align to TRBD2. The CDR3 runs 15 residues. J lost 2 bases, V lost 0 bases, and 4 bases had no gene match. The germline gives CDR1 SGHRS, CDR2 YFSETQ.